Reported below is one TCR beta chain. Its antigen is not identified. The record originates from a study of T cells after yellow fever vaccination. TCRdb processed the 5' RACE reads anew with MiXCR; each CDR3 protein has one entry. The sample holds around 250,000 distinct CDR3 sequences, about 7.1% seen once. The V gene's germline CDR1 is DFQATT and CDR2 SNEGSKA (reference sequence). This CDR3 has 13 residues. V shed 3 bases and J shed 2 bases, with 10 bases lying between them. Study-wide results and limits: Although the secondary response was weaker, it peaked faster, at day 5 versus 15. CD4 and CD8 compartments shared a small share of clonotypes. Reappearing after the booster were most of the clones from primary vaccination (around 96% CD4, 70% to 90% CD8).

The source material was CD4+ T cells sorted from PBMCs, sampled 15 days after the yellow fever booster vaccination. The rearrangement uses TRBV20-1 and TRBJ2-5; unclear D gene. The clonotype comes from a man younger than 45 who received the YFV17D yellow fever vaccine. The CDR3 here is CSASPGQQETQYF. The CDR3 DNA is TGCAGTGCTAGCCCCGGGCAGCAAGAGACCCAGTACTTC.